Below are 12 T cell receptor beta chains sequenced from a single sample in a study of cytomegalovirus exposure and HLA in healthy donors. Using immunoSEQ multiplex PCR, the repertoire was profiled, and TCRdb retains in-frame clones only, with some absent. The repertoire includes about 160,000 clones, roughly 96% of them detected once, and around 0.9% sits in the top ten. Sequencing was carried out using PBMCs. The receptor source for this set is a woman aged 18-29 years in good health and CMV-seronegative.

This clone was picked up one time. Other DNA sequences within the sample encode an identical CDR3. The chain carries TRBV18 and TRBJ2-7; D not resolved. Per germline, CDR1 KGHSH and CDR2 LQKENI. Deletions cut 5 bases from V and 0 bases from J, with 8 bases between. The CDR3 spans 13 residues. CDR3: CASSLQSSYEQYF. DNA for the CDR3: TGTGCCAGCTCATTACAGAGCTCCTACGAGCAGTACTTC.

This clone was seen only once. The CDR3 coding sequence is TGTGCCAGCGGTGTCGGGGGGGGCACCGGGGAGCTGTTTTTT. It is translated as CASGVGGGTGELFF. The gene calls are TRBV6-6 and TRBJ2-2, with 8 bases fitting TRBD2. CDR1 is MNHNY, CDR2 SVGAGI, per germline (reference sequence). The V segment lost 8 bases and the J segment 4 bases; nucleotides outside the gene matches: 6. There are 14 residues in the CDR3.

The J gene is TRBJ1-5, the V gene TRBV5-1; tentative D call: TRBD1 (5 bases). The CDR3 loop spans 15 amino acids. Trimming took 0 bases from V and 4 from J, leaving 11 bases between them. Germline V CDR1 and CDR2: SGHRS, YFSETQ. CDR3 in amino acids: CASSLGGLPNQPQHF. CDR3 DNA sequence: TGCGCCAGCAGCTTGGGGGGCCTACCGAATCAGCCCCAGCATTTT.

CDR3 DNA sequence: TGTGCCAGCAGCACGTACAGGGGGGAGGAGACCCAGTACTTC. This gives the protein CASSTYRGEETQYF. The chain uses TRBV7-9 and TRBJ2-5; 8 bases fit TRBD1. Germline V gene lookup returns CDR1 SEHNR and CDR2 FQNEAQ (reference sequence). CDR3 length: 14 amino acids. The V gene end was trimmed by 5 bases and the J gene end by 5 bases; junction bases not matched to a gene: 7.

The chain combines TRBV6-4 with TRBJ2-2; possibly TRBD1 for D (5 bases). V was shortened by 5 bases and J by 2 bases, with 9 bases between the two germline ends. The CDR3 has 14 amino acids. Per the germline V gene, CDR1 is MRHNA and CDR2 is SNTAGT. As DNA, the CDR3 is TGTGCCAGCAGTTCACAGGAAAACACCGGGGAGCTGTTTTTT. This gives the protein CASSSQENTGELFF.

This clone appeared once. The chain couples TRBV7-9 to TRBJ2-3; 11 nucleotides line up with TRBD1. J was trimmed by 3 bases and V by 4 bases; bases with no gene match: 9. There are 17 residues in the CDR3. From germline, CDR1 is SEHNR and CDR2 FQNEAQ (reference sequence). The CDR3 reads CASSSDRGQLTTDTQYF. The DNA of the CDR3 is TGTGCCAGCAGCTCGGACAGGGGGCAACTCACGACAGATACGCAGTATTTT.

The chain couples TRBV7-9 to TRBJ2-4, with 9 bases lining up with TRBD1. The germline CDR1 and CDR2 sequences are SEHNR and FQNEAQ (reference sequence). The CDR3 is 16 amino acids. Trimming cost V 5 bases and J 6 bases; bases outside gene matches: 11. The CDR3 DNA sequence: TGTGCCAGCAGCCGGGGTAGATCGACAGGGGGAAACATTCAGTACTTC. Translation gives CASSRGRSTGGNIQYF.

The rearrangement links TRBV7-9 to TRBJ2-7, with 7 nucleotides matching TRBD1. V lost 4 bases, J lost 6 bases, and 9 bases stayed unmatched. The CDR3 is 14 residues long. Germline V CDR1 and CDR2: SEHNR, FQNEAQ (reference sequence). The CDR3 DNA reads TGTGCCAGCAGCTCGGCTGTCAGGGGGAGCGAGCAGTACTTC. It is translated as CASSSAVRGSEQYF.

For this clone: Other DNA sequences of this sample code for an identical CDR3. This chain joins TRBV6-5 and TRBJ1-1, with D unclear. V shed 3 bases and J shed 1 base, with 6 bases lying between them. Germline V gives CDR1 MNHEY, CDR2 SVGAGI. The CDR3 consists of 13 residues. The CDR3 DNA follows: TGTGCCAGCAGTTATGAGAGGAACACTGAAGCTTTCTTT. It yields the protein CASSYERNTEAFF.

The V gene is TRBV6-6, the J gene TRBJ2-5; maybe TRBD2 (6 bases). The V gene's germline CDR1 is MNHNY and CDR2 SVGAGI (reference sequence). CDR3 length: 15 residues. V was clipped by 7 bases and J by 1 base, with 16 bases between them. DNA for the CDR3: TGTGCCAGCACCGGCCGGCAGGGACTCCAAGAGACCCAGTACTTC. It codes for CASTGRQGLQETQYF.

The chain links TRBV14 to TRBJ2-3; 7 nucleotides match TRBD2. This CDR3 is built from 17 residues. V trimming: 0 bases; J trimming: 4 bases; junction bases outside the gene matches: 10. Per the germline V gene, CDR1 is SGHDN and CDR2 is FVKESK. The CDR3 reads CASSQEFGGGDADTQYF. In DNA, the CDR3 is TGTGCCAGCAGCCAAGAGTTTGGCGGGGGTGACGCAGATACGCAGTATTTT.

The chain combines TRBV4-1 with TRBJ1-1; D uncertain. Germline V gene lookup returns CDR1 MGHRA and CDR2 YSYEKL. This CDR3 is built from 13 residues. Trimming removed 4 bases from V and 1 base from J, with 7 bases in between. This chain's CDR3 is CASSRRQNTEAFF. The CDR3 nucleotides are TGCGCCAGCAGCCGACGACAGAACACTGAAGCTTTCTTT.